The rows below give T cell receptor beta chains drawn from one sample of a study of cytomegalovirus exposure and HLA in healthy donors. Only in-frame clones appear in the TCRdb table, and some are missing; sequencing was by immunoSEQ multiplex PCR. The sample includes about 130,000 clones, around nine tenths of them seen just once. The sequenced sample was PBMCs. The source of these receptors is a man aged 30-40 years in good health and CMV-seronegative. CDR3s include the opening cysteine and the closing phenylalanine or tryptophan. A D gene is named only where the DNA matches it firmly. Some rows mark clone size as missing; the rest say once, few, many or name a class of expanded clone.

j_gene: TRBJ1-1; v_gene: TRBV6-5; abundance: NA; d_gene: NA; CDR3aa: CASSSGQVMNTEAFF; CDR3nt: TGTGCCAGCAGTTCAGGGCAGGTGATGAACACTGAAGCTTTCTTT
j_gene: TRBJ2-7; v_gene: TRBV28; abundance: NA; d_gene: TRBD2; CDR3aa: CASSTSSGNPYEQYF; CDR3nt: TGTGCCAGCAGTACCTCTAGCGGGAACCCCTACGAGCAGTACTTC
j_gene: TRBJ1-1; v_gene: TRBV5-1; abundance: NA; d_gene: NA; CDR3aa: CASSLLGDFTEAFF; CDR3nt: TGCGCCAGCAGCCTACTAGGGGACTTTACTGAAGCTTTCTTT
j_gene: TRBJ2-2; v_gene: TRBV25-1; abundance: once; d_gene: NA; CDR3aa: CASSEHRVNTGELFF; CDR3nt: TGTGCCAGCAGTGAACACAGGGTGAACACCGGGGAGCTGTTTTTT
j_gene: TRBJ2-1; v_gene: TRBV5-6; abundance: NA; d_gene: TRBD2; CDR3aa: CASSPKRGTAGDYEQFF; CDR3nt: TGTGCCAGCAGTCCCAAGCGGGGTACAGCGGGAGATTATGAGCAGTTCTTC
j_gene: TRBJ2-1; v_gene: TRBV5-1; abundance: NA; d_gene: TRBD2; CDR3aa: CASNNGTSVYNEQFF; CDR3nt: TGCGCCAGCAACAACGGGACTAGCGTCTACAATGAGCAGTTCTTC
j_gene: TRBJ2-7; v_gene: TRBV27; abundance: NA; d_gene: TRBD1; CDR3aa: CASSFRQGYEQYF; CDR3nt: TGTGCCAGCAGTTTCCGACAGGGCTACGAGCAGTACTTC
j_gene: TRBJ1-2; v_gene: TRBV6-6; abundance: NA; d_gene: TRBD1; CDR3aa: CASSYLTGADYGYTF; CDR3nt: TGTGCCAGCAGTTACCTGACAGGGGCGGACTATGGCTACACCTTC
j_gene: TRBJ1-2; v_gene: TRBV4-1; abundance: NA; d_gene: TRBD1; CDR3aa: CASSQGTGGTYGYTF; CDR3nt: TGCGCCAGCAGCCAGGGGACAGGGGGCACTTATGGCTACACCTTC
j_gene: TRBJ2-2; v_gene: TRBV4-1; abundance: NA; d_gene: TRBD2; CDR3aa: CASSVLAGTGELFF; CDR3nt: TGCGCCAGCAGCGTACTAGCGGGCACCGGGGAGCTGTTTTTT
j_gene: TRBJ2-3; v_gene: TRBV9; abundance: NA; d_gene: TRBD2; CDR3aa: CASSVDGRTAGTQYF; CDR3nt: TGTGCCAGCAGCGTGGACGGGAGGACTGCCGGAACGCAGTATTTT
j_gene: TRBJ2-1; v_gene: TRBV7-2; abundance: NA; d_gene: NA; CDR3aa: CASSLASQRAYNEQFF; CDR3nt: TGTGCCAGCAGCTTAGCTTCCCAGCGGGCCTACAATGAGCAGTTCTTC
j_gene: TRBJ1-1; v_gene: TRBV7-9; abundance: NA; d_gene: TRBD1; CDR3aa: CASSLRTGRNTEAFF; CDR3nt: TGTGCCAGCAGCTTACGGACAGGACGGAACACTGAAGCTTTCTTT
j_gene: TRBJ2-7; v_gene: TRBV5-1; abundance: NA; d_gene: NA; CDR3aa: CASSLVSGSYEQYF; CDR3nt: TGCGCCAGCAGCTTGGTTAGTGGCTCCTACGAGCAGTACTTC
j_gene: TRBJ2-7; v_gene: TRBV2; abundance: NA; d_gene: TRBD1; CDR3aa: CASGTGREVEQYF; CDR3nt: TGTGCCAGCGGGACAGGGAGGGAGGTTGAACAGTACTTC
j_gene: TRBJ1-1; v_gene: TRBV5-6; abundance: NA; d_gene: NA; CDR3aa: CASNYGQEAFF; CDR3nt: TGTGCCAGCAACTACGGACAAGAAGCTTTCTTT
j_gene: TRBJ2-5; v_gene: TRBV5-4; abundance: once; d_gene: TRBD1; CDR3aa: CASSSQTGAADGAQYF; CDR3nt: TGTGCCAGCAGCTCCCAGACAGGGGCCGCGGACGGGGCCCAGTACTTC
j_gene: TRBJ2-1; v_gene: TRBV25-1; abundance: once; d_gene: NA; CDR3aa: CASSGGGRATYNEQFF; CDR3nt: TGTGCCAGCAGTGGGGGGGGCAGGGCGACCTACAATGAGCAGTTCTTC
j_gene: TRBJ2-7; v_gene: TRBV2; abundance: many; d_gene: TRBD2; CDR3aa: CASRINSGSWYF; CDR3nt: TGTGCCAGCAGGATAAATAGCGGGAGCTGGTACTTC
j_gene: TRBJ1-2; v_gene: TRBV27; abundance: NA; d_gene: TRBD1; CDR3aa: CASSRDRHNYGYTF; CDR3nt: TGTGCCAGCAGCCGGGACAGACATAACTATGGCTACACCTTC
j_gene: TRBJ1-4; v_gene: TRBV2; abundance: NA; d_gene: TRBD1; CDR3aa: CASSGQTGGYEKLFF; CDR3nt: TGTGCCAGCAGTGGCCAGACAGGGGGTTATGAAAAACTGTTTTTT
j_gene: TRBJ2-1; v_gene: TRBV2; abundance: NA; d_gene: NA; CDR3aa: CASSEFRSYNEQFF; CDR3nt: TGTGCCAGCAGTGAATTCCGCTCCTACAATGAGCAGTTCTTC
j_gene: TRBJ1-5; v_gene: TRBV27; abundance: NA; d_gene: NA; CDR3aa: CASSLRGQLSNQPQHF; CDR3nt: TGTGCCAGCAGCCTCAGGGGTCAACTGAGCAATCAGCCCCAGCATTTT
j_gene: TRBJ2-7; v_gene: TRBV6-6; abundance: NA; d_gene: TRBD2; CDR3aa: CASSYSSGLADYEQYF; CDR3nt: TGTGCCAGCAGTTACAGTTCGGGGCTAGCGGACTACGAGCAGTACTTC
j_gene: TRBJ1-5; v_gene: TRBV29-1; abundance: NA; d_gene: TRBD1; CDR3aa: CSVSGGSNQPQHF; CDR3nt: TGCAGCGTTTCAGGGGGAAGCAATCAGCCCCAGCATTTT
j_gene: TRBJ2-7; v_gene: TRBV27; abundance: NA; d_gene: TRBD1; CDR3aa: CASMTQGKGAYEQYF; CDR3nt: TGTGCCAGCATGACCCAGGGGAAGGGGGCTTACGAGCAGTACTTC
j_gene: TRBJ1-6; v_gene: TRBV5-1; abundance: NA; d_gene: TRBD1; CDR3aa: CASSLEWGQGNSPLHF; CDR3nt: TGCGCCAGCAGCTTGGAGTGGGGACAGGGGAATTCACCCCTCCACTTT
j_gene: TRBJ2-7; v_gene: TRBV2; abundance: few; d_gene: NA; CDR3aa: CASMRRYSYEQYF; CDR3nt: TGTGCCAGCATGCGGCGGTACTCCTACGAGCAGTACTTC
j_gene: TRBJ2-3; v_gene: TRBV6-1; abundance: NA; d_gene: NA; CDR3aa: CASSEAVGSVADTQYF; CDR3nt: TGTGCCAGCAGTGAAGCGGTTGGAAGCGTGGCAGATACGCAGTATTTT
j_gene: TRBJ2-7; v_gene: TRBV6-5; abundance: NA; d_gene: NA; CDR3aa: CASSLSGGSIAYEQYF; CDR3nt: TGTGCCAGCAGTTTGAGCGGAGGGAGTATTGCCTACGAGCAGTACTTC
j_gene: TRBJ1-5; v_gene: TRBV29-1; abundance: NA; d_gene: NA; CDR3aa: CSVPTSGVQPWPQHF; CDR3nt: TGCAGCGTCCCCACTTCAGGGGTCCAACCGTGGCCCCAGCATTTT
j_gene: TRBJ1-2; v_gene: TRBV7-2; abundance: NA; d_gene: TRBD1; CDR3aa: CASSMRPGQGSGYTF; CDR3nt: TGTGCCAGCAGCATGAGACCGGGACAGGGGTCCGGCTACACCTTC
j_gene: TRBJ2-5; v_gene: TRBV20-1; abundance: NA; d_gene: NA; CDR3aa: CSASSQETQYF; CDR3nt: TGCAGTGCGTCTAGCCAAGAGACCCAGTACTTC
j_gene: TRBJ2-1; v_gene: TRBV5-4; abundance: NA; d_gene: TRBD2; CDR3aa: CASSSWTSGSNEQFF; CDR3nt: TGTGCCAGCAGCTCATGGACTAGCGGGAGTAATGAGCAGTTCTTC
j_gene: TRBJ2-1; v_gene: TRBV5-1; abundance: NA; d_gene: TRBD2; CDR3aa: CASSLLAGGGNEQFF; CDR3nt: TGCGCCAGCAGCCTACTAGCGGGAGGGGGCAATGAGCAGTTCTTC
j_gene: TRBJ2-5; v_gene: TRBV7-6; abundance: NA; d_gene: TRBD2; CDR3aa: CASSPGGAETQYF; CDR3nt: TGTGCCAGCAGCCCGGGAGGAGCGGAGACCCAGTACTTC
j_gene: TRBJ2-1; v_gene: TRBV4-3; abundance: NA; d_gene: TRBD1; CDR3aa: CASSQDSQGASEQFF; CDR3nt: TGCGCCAGCAGCCAAGATTCACAGGGGGCGAGTGAGCAGTTCTTC
j_gene: TRBJ1-1; v_gene: TRBV5-4; abundance: NA; d_gene: TRBD1; CDR3aa: CASNRQGGGNTEAFF; CDR3nt: TGTGCCAGCAACAGACAGGGGGGTGGCAACACTGAAGCTTTCTTT
j_gene: TRBJ2-2; v_gene: TRBV29-1; abundance: NA; d_gene: TRBD2; CDR3aa: CSARLAAANTGELFF; CDR3nt: TGCAGCGCCCGGCTAGCGGCAGCGAACACCGGGGAGCTGTTTTTT
j_gene: TRBJ1-5; v_gene: TRBV2; abundance: NA; d_gene: TRBD1; CDR3aa: CASKTGVEGQPQHF; CDR3nt: TGTGCCAGCAAGACAGGGGTCGAAGGTCAGCCCCAGCATTTT
j_gene: TRBJ1-2; v_gene: TRBV7-3; abundance: NA; d_gene: TRBD1; CDR3aa: CASSHSNEGQGNYGYTF; CDR3nt: TGTGCCAGCAGCCACTCGAATGAGGGACAGGGGAACTATGGCTACACCTTC
j_gene: TRBJ2-7; v_gene: TRBV27; abundance: NA; d_gene: NA; CDR3aa: CASSPRAIGTYEQYF; CDR3nt: TGTGCCAGCAGTCCACGGGCGATCGGGACCTACGAGCAGTACTTC
j_gene: TRBJ2-5; v_gene: TRBV6-6; abundance: NA; d_gene: TRBD2; CDR3aa: CASSLSRTGGETQYF; CDR3nt: TGTGCCAGCAGTTTGTCACGTACGGGAGGAGAGACCCAGTACTTC
j_gene: TRBJ2-3; v_gene: TRBV5-1; abundance: NA; d_gene: NA; CDR3aa: CASSVDSSDRPLWDTQYF; CDR3nt: TGCGCCAGCAGCGTCGACAGTTCCGACCGACCCCTCTGGGATACGCAGTATTTT
j_gene: TRBJ2-7; v_gene: TRBV11-2; abundance: NA; d_gene: NA; CDR3aa: CASSSGSGLGQYF; CDR3nt: TGTGCCAGCAGCTCGGGGAGCGGGTTAGGGCAGTACTTC
j_gene: TRBJ1-1; v_gene: TRBV9; abundance: NA; d_gene: NA; CDR3aa: CASSVGGAGDTEAFF; CDR3nt: TGTGCCAGCAGCGTAGGGGGAGCAGGGGACACTGAAGCTTTCTTT
j_gene: TRBJ1-1; v_gene: TRBV6-1; abundance: NA; d_gene: NA; CDR3aa: CASSVLRDEAFF; CDR3nt: TGTGCCAGCAGTGTACTGCGGGATGAAGCTTTCTTT
j_gene: TRBJ2-7; v_gene: TRBV13; abundance: NA; d_gene: NA; CDR3aa: CASSLNRDTYEQYF; CDR3nt: TGTGCCAGCAGCTTAAACAGGGACACCTACGAGCAGTACTTC
j_gene: TRBJ1-6; v_gene: TRBV19; abundance: few; d_gene: TRBD1; CDR3aa: CASSTGTGFMPLHF; CDR3nt: TGTGCCAGTAGTACCGGGACAGGGTTTATGCCCCTCCACTTT
j_gene: TRBJ2-7; v_gene: TRBV7-2; abundance: NA; d_gene: TRBD1; CDR3aa: CASSLEGQHRYEQYF; CDR3nt: TGTGCCAGCAGCTTAGAGGGACAGCACCGCTACGAGCAGTACTTC
j_gene: TRBJ1-1; v_gene: TRBV27; abundance: NA; d_gene: NA; CDR3aa: CASRTVNTEAFF; CDR3nt: TGTGCCAGCAGGACAGTCAACACTGAAGCTTTCTTT
j_gene: TRBJ2-2; v_gene: TRBV19; abundance: NA; d_gene: NA; CDR3aa: CASSIEGGLGELFF; CDR3nt: TGTGCCAGTAGTATAGAAGGCGGGCTGGGGGAGCTGTTTTTT
j_gene: TRBJ2-2; v_gene: TRBV19; abundance: NA; d_gene: NA; CDR3aa: CASRTGALGNTGELFF; CDR3nt: TGTGCCAGTAGAACAGGAGCCCTAGGGAACACCGGGGAGCTGTTTTTT